A single sample gave rise to the 12 T cell receptor beta chains below, sequenced in a study of blood T cell repertoires in COVID-19. The protocol was immunoSEQ multiplex PCR, while the TCRdb copy is restricted to in-frame clones and leaves out a portion. The top ten hold about a tenth of the sample, which has 30,000 to 40,000 clones, about 89% seen once. Material for sequencing was peripheral blood. The source of these receptors is an elderly man with active COVID-19.

This clone has just a few counts. V is TRBV6-5 and J is TRBJ2-5; TRBD1 aligns across 7 bases. The CDR3 loop spans 13 amino acids. V lost 6 bases to trimming and J lost 5 bases; unmatched junction nucleotides: 6. Germline loops: CDR1 MNHEY, CDR2 SVGAGI. The CDR3 spells CASRDRPRETQYF. The CDR3 region has the DNA TGTGCCAGCAGGGACAGGCCAAGGGAGACCCAGTACTTC.

The chain has TRBV15 and TRBJ2-7; no definite D call. The CDR3 sequence is 15 residues long. Per the germline V gene, CDR1 is LNHNV and CDR2 is YYDKDF (reference sequence). V shed 0 bases and J shed 9 bases, with 18 bases lying between them. The DNA for the CDR3 is TGTGCCACCAGCAGAGATCATATTACCCGCTTCGGGCAGTACTTC. Protein sequence: CATSRDHITRFGQYF.

The sample holds a few counts of this clone. The V gene is TRBV13, the J gene TRBJ1-2; 9 bases are shared with TRBD1. The CDR3 totals 16 residues. With V trimmed by 0 bases and J by 8 bases, 10 bases remained unmatched. Germline CDR1 reads PRHDT; CDR2 reads FYEKMQ (reference sequence). Here the CDR3 DNA reads TGTGCCAGCAGCTTAGGCCTCCGGGACAGGGTGGGCGGCTACACCTTC. Protein product: CASSLGLRDRVGGYTF.

The chain carries TRBV7-2 and TRBJ2-3; 12 bases agree with TRBD2. CDR1 is SGHTA and CDR2 is FQGNSA in the germline V gene. This CDR3 contains 19 residues. The trim removed 5 bases at V and 5 bases at J, leaving 17 bases unmatched. The CDR3 DNA reads TGTGCCAGCAGCCTTACATCTCCGGCTAGCGGGAGGGCCCTAGATACGCAGTATTTT. It codes for CASSLTSPASGRALDTQYF.

V gene TRBV4-1 combines with J gene TRBJ2-1; 10 bases match TRBD2. Looked up from germline, CDR1 is MGHRA and CDR2 is YSYEKL. V lost 0 bases to trimming and J lost 6 bases; unmatched junction nucleotides: 5. This CDR3 contains 16 residues. In nucleotides, the CDR3 is TGCGCCAGCAGCCAAGATTGGACTAGCGGAGGCAATGAGCAGTTCTTC. It translates to CASSQDWTSGGNEQFF.

V usage is TRBV18 and J usage is TRBJ2-5; D is unclear. Trimming took 2 bases from V and 2 from J, leaving 12 bases between them. This CDR3 region has 15 residues. Germline V CDR1 and CDR2: KGHSH, LQKENI. This CDR3 is CASSPSVAEQETQYF. The CDR3 DNA reads TGTGCCAGCTCACCATCCGTGGCGGAACAAGAGACCCAGTACTTC.

The chain links TRBV5-1 to TRBJ2-3; 8 nucleotides line up with TRBD2. J lost 6 bases, V lost 0 bases, and 9 bases had no gene match. The CDR3 totals 16 residues. Per germline, CDR1 SGHRS and CDR2 YFSETQ. The CDR3 sequence is CASSLVGTSTFDTQYF. The CDR3 coding sequence is TGCGCCAGCAGCTTGGTTGGGACTAGTACCTTTGATACGCAGTATTTT.

The chain has TRBV3-1 (or the pseudogene TRBV3-2) and TRBJ1-3; D ambiguous. This CDR3 has 16 amino acids. Trimming cost V 3 bases and J 0 bases, with 12 bases left between them. CDR1 and CDR2 (germline): LGHDT, YNNKEL (reference sequence). The CDR3 spells CASSHPSIRSGNTIYF. The CDR3, as DNA: TGTGCCAGCAGCCATCCCAGTATACGCTCTGGAAACACCATATATTTT.

This clone has a single count. The chain employs TRBV18 and TRBJ2-4, with D perhaps TRBD2 (5 bases). With 6 bases removed from V and 2 bases from J, the gap between germline ends came to 11 bases. From germline, CDR1 is KGHSH and CDR2 LQKENI. CDR3 size: 14 residues. Here the CDR3 reads CASSRDRTKNIQYF. CDR3 in DNA: TGTGCCAGCTCCCGGGATAGGACCAAAAACATTCAGTACTTC.

This sequence joins TRBV5-1 and TRBJ1-2; 7 bases are a match to TRBD1. The CDR3 is 16 residues long. V dropped 4 bases and J dropped 7; count of bases not matched to a gene: 16. Germline V gene sequence: CDR1 SGHRS, CDR2 YFSETQ. CDR3 nucleotides: TGCGCCAGCAGCCCTCGGTCTATAGGGGGCGACGGTGGCTACACCTTC. Protein sequence: CASSPRSIGGDGGYTF.

This clone occurred once. This chain joins TRBV10-1 and TRBJ2-4; 8 positions match TRBD1. CDR3 length equals 11 residues. The ends lost 4 bases at V and 15 bases at J; junction bases unmatched: 5. Germline CDR1 is WNHNN and CDR2 is SYGVQD (reference sequence). The CDR3 loop is CASSAGGLWYF. CDR3 DNA: TGCGCCAGCAGTGCAGGGGGCCTCTGGTACTTC.

This chain links TRBV6-5 with TRBJ2-7; 8 nucleotides match TRBD2. The ends lost 2 bases at V and 7 bases at J; junction bases unmatched: 10. This CDR3 comprises 15 residues. From germline, CDR1 is MNHEY and CDR2 SVGAGI. The CDR3 spells CASSYGASGRWEQYF. CDR3 nucleotide sequence: TGTGCCAGCAGTTACGGGGCTAGCGGGCGATGGGAGCAGTACTTC.